These 27 T cell receptor beta chains were all obtained from the same sample, sequenced in a study of blood T cell repertoires in COVID-19. The method was immunoSEQ multiplex PCR; TCRdb's version includes in-frame clones alone and lacks a portion of them. The table includes about 34,000 clones, around 85% detected once. The sequencing input was peripheral blood. The source of these receptors is a human donor with acute or convalescent COVID-19. The donor label of this sample is uncertain.

This chain connects TRBV27 to TRBJ2-3; D gene ambiguous. The germline V gene has CDR1 MNHEY and CDR2 SMNVEV (reference sequence). CDR3 length: 16 residues. Between the trimmed V and J ends, which lost 5 bases and 4 bases, there was a span of 19 bases. The CDR3 nucleotides read TGTGCCAGCAGTCTCCGTACCTCCGCCGGAGCAGATACGCAGTATTTT. This encodes CASSLRTSAGADTQYF.

The CDR3: CASSMRTGQYQETQYF. CDR3 DNA: TGTGCCAGTAGTATGAGGACAGGGCAGTACCAAGAGACCCAGTACTTC. The chain couples TRBV19 to TRBJ2-5, with 8 bases matching TRBD1. Trimming removed 3 bases from V and 0 bases from J; junction bases left unmatched: 6. This CDR3 contains 16 residues. Germline values: CDR1 LNHDA, CDR2 SQIVND (reference sequence).

The genes are TRBV11-1 and TRBJ2-1; perhaps TRBD2 as D (6 bases). In germline, CDR1 is SGHAT, CDR2 FQDESV (reference sequence). The germline V and J ends were trimmed by 2 bases and 10 bases, with 12 bases remaining between them. The CDR3 extends over 13 amino acids. CDR3 nucleotide sequence: TGTGCCAGCAGCTTAAGGCGGGACGGGGAGCAGTTCTTC. This translates into CASSLRRDGEQFF.

V usage is TRBV3-1 (or the pseudogene TRBV3-2) and J usage is TRBJ1-1, with D unclear. Between the trimmed V and J ends, which lost 3 bases and 3 bases, there was a span of 11 bases. Germline assignment: CDR1 LGHDT and CDR2 YNNKEL (reference sequence). The CDR3 contains 14 residues. CDR3 in amino acids: CASSHQDPDTEAFF. CDR3 nucleotide sequence: TGTGCCAGCAGCCATCAGGATCCGGACACTGAAGCTTTCTTT.

The gene calls are TRBV4-3 and TRBJ1-2; D gene uncertain. The germline V gene has CDR1 LGHNA and CDR2 YSLEER. Trimming stripped 1 base from V and 7 bases from J, with 10 bases between. The CDR3 runs to 13 residues. CDR3 amino acids: CASSQVFQAGYTF. For the CDR3, the DNA is TGCGCCAGCAGCCAAGTTTTTCAGGCTGGCTACACCTTC.

The genes are TRBV3-1 (or the pseudogene TRBV3-2) and TRBJ1-2, with D hard to call. Trimming stripped 3 bases from V and 2 bases from J, with 4 bases between. The CDR3 loop spans 12 amino acids. Germline values: CDR1 LGHDT, CDR2 YNNKEL (reference sequence). CDR3 region: CASSHANYGYTF. For the CDR3, the DNA is TGTGCCAGCAGCCACGCGAACTATGGCTACACCTTC.

This clone was picked up one time. This chain uses TRBV28 with TRBJ1-2, with D possibly being TRBD1 (6 bases). Germline values: CDR1 MDHEN, CDR2 SYDVKM. There are 14 residues in the CDR3. V lost 11 bases and J 7 bases, leaving 23 bases between the germline ends. This CDR3 reads CAALRGAGAGGYTF. The CDR3 nucleotides are TGTGCCGCTCTACGCGGAGCAGGGGCGGGTGGCTACACCTTC.

This clone was detected only once. The V gene is TRBV5-6, the J gene TRBJ1-1, with TRBD1 as a possible D gene (5 bases). Germline V gives CDR1 SGHDT, CDR2 YYEEEE. The CDR3 has 16 amino acids. Trimming shortened V by 0 bases and J by 5 bases, and 17 bases separated the two germline ends. The CDR3 DNA sequence: TGTGCCAGCAGCTTGGCAGGTCTCGGGGGTTATACTGAAGCTTTCTTT. Its protein product is CASSLAGLGGYTEAFF.

V gene TRBV28 combines with J gene TRBJ1-2, with D maybe TRBD1 (6 bases). Germline CDR1 reads MDHEN; CDR2 reads SYDVKM. The CDR3 has 14 residues. V lost 6 bases, J lost 4 bases, and 15 bases lay in between. CDR3 amino acids: CASRGTGTRYGYTF. In DNA, the CDR3 is TGTGCCAGCAGGGGAACAGGGACCCGCTATGGCTACACCTTC.

The chain recombines TRBV7-8 with TRBJ2-7, with 9 nucleotides matching TRBD2. Germline V CDR1 and CDR2: SGHVS, FQNEAQ. The CDR3 has 21 amino acids. Trimming at V came to 2 bases and at J to 4 bases, leaving 24 bases not matched to a gene. The CDR3 region has the DNA TGTGCCAGCAGCTTATTTAATCTCGGGGTAGCGGGAGCGGTGGGGGATTACGAGCAGTACTTC. It translates to CASSLFNLGVAGAVGDYEQYF.

This clone was counted between two and nine times. The rearrangement uses TRBV4-3 and TRBJ1-4; D call uncertain. This CDR3 spans 15 amino acids. Germline V lookup: CDR1 LGHNA, CDR2 YSLEER. Trimming cost V 3 bases and J 3 bases, with 11 bases left between them. The CDR3 DNA is TGCGCCAGCAGCCAGGATACAGTTTCTAATGAAAAACTGTTTTTT. Amino acids: CASSQDTVSNEKLFF.

This clone appeared once. The chain joins TRBV11-3 to TRBJ1-4, with 7 bases aligning to TRBD1. Germline lookup yields CDR1 SGHNT and CDR2 YENEEA. V lost 3 bases and J lost 12; bases outside the gene matches: 7. This CDR3 comprises 13 residues. The CDR3 region is CASSFVTGTELFF. CDR3 bases: TGTGCCAGCAGCTTTGTAACTGGGACAGAACTGTTTTTT. The whole variable domain, filled in from reference TRBV11-3 and TRBJ1-4, reads EAGVVQSPRYKIIEKKQPVAFWCNPISGHNTLYWYLQNLGQGPELLIRYENEEAVDDSQLPKDRFSAERLKGVDSTLKIQPAELGDSAVYLCASSFVTGTELFFGSGTQLSVL.

The rearrangement uses TRBV5-1 and TRBJ1-1; D may be TRBD1 (5 bases). The CDR3 consists of 16 residues. Germline V gives CDR1 SGHRS, CDR2 YFSETQ. V gave up 1 base and J gave up 0 bases, with 13 bases separating them. DNA of the CDR3: TGCGCCAGCAGCTTGTACCAGGGAACTATGAACACTGAAGCTTTCTTT. Translation: CASSLYQGTMNTEAFF.

The J gene is TRBJ2-7, the V gene TRBV2; perhaps TRBD1 as D (5 bases). V lost 4 bases and J lost 2, with 30 bases in between. This CDR3 is 20 amino acids long. CDR1 is SNHLY, CDR2 FYNNEI, per germline. The chain's CDR3 is CASSALTPIPKGSYTYEQYF. In DNA form, the CDR3 reads TGTGCCAGCAGTGCCCTTACTCCAATTCCCAAGGGGTCCTATACCTACGAGCAGTACTTC.

This chain joins TRBV4-3 and TRBJ2-3, with 8 bases that match TRBD2. The CDR3 has 15 residues. Germline CDR1 is LGHNA and CDR2 is YSLEER. V was pared by 2 bases and J by 3 bases, with 4 bases of the junction left unmatched. CDR3: CASSQSREETDTQYF. The CDR3 DNA sequence: TGCGCCAGCAGCCAATCGCGGGAGGAAACAGATACGCAGTATTTT.

The chain carries TRBV5-1 and TRBJ1-6, with D perhaps matching TRBD1 (6 bases). The CDR3 sequence is 15 residues long. Trimming took 4 bases from V and 6 from J, leaving 14 bases between them. Germline values: CDR1 SGHRS, CDR2 YFSETQ. The DNA of the CDR3 is TGCGCCAGCAGCCAACAGGGTTATAGTAATTCACCCCTCCACTTT. This gives the protein CASSQQGYSNSPLHF.

The V call is TRBV5-1, the J call TRBJ1-5; perhaps TRBD1 as D (6 bases). The CDR3 has 15 amino acids. The V end was cut by 3 bases, the J end by 8 bases, with 18 bases between. Germline CDR1 and CDR2: SGHRS and YFSETQ. Written as DNA, the CDR3 is TGCGCCAGCAGCTGGGTAGGGACATCCGATGAGCCCCAGCATTTT. Encoded protein: CASSWVGTSDEPQHF. The full variable domain, rest sourced from reference TRBV5-1 and TRBJ1-5, is KAGVTQTPRYLIKTRGQQVTLSCSPISGHRSVSWYQQTPGQGLQFLFEYFSETQRNKGNFPGRFSGRQFSNSRSEMNVSTLELGDSALYLCASSWVGTSDEPQHFGDGTRLSIL.

The chain is built from TRBV7-3 and TRBJ2-1; TRBD2 matches at 9 bases. The CDR3 covers 22 residues. Germline trimming cut 1 base from V and 0 bases from J; bases unmatched to any gene: 19. The germline V gene has CDR1 SGHTA and CDR2 FQGTGA. The chain's CDR3 is CASSLNGDWGAGGRSSYNEQFF. The CDR3 nucleotides are TGTGCCAGCAGCTTAAACGGCGACTGGGGAGCGGGAGGCCGAAGCTCCTACAATGAGCAGTTCTTC.

This chain connects TRBV30 to TRBJ2-3; possible D gene TRBD1, 6 bases. The CDR3 spans 13 residues. The germline V gene has CDR1 GTSNPN and CDR2 SVGIG (reference sequence). V was trimmed by 1 base and J by 1 base, leaving 6 bases between them. CDR3 nucleotides: TGTGCCTGGAGTGCAGGGGGCACAGATACGCAGTATTTT. Amino acid sequence: CAWSAGGTDTQYF.

CDR3 DNA sequence: TGTGCCAGCAGTTTTTTCCGGGACAGCGCCTACAATGAGCAGTTCTTC. This encodes CASSFFRDSAYNEQFF. The chain links TRBV27 to TRBJ2-1; 7 bases agree with TRBD1. CDR3 length equals 16 residues. Per the germline V gene, CDR1 is MNHEY and CDR2 is SMNVEV (reference sequence). Unmatched junction bases numbered 7, after V lost 3 bases and J lost 2 bases.

The chain combines TRBV13 with TRBJ1-2; TRBD1 might be the D (5 bases). CDR1 is PRHDT and CDR2 is FYEKMQ in the germline V gene (reference sequence). The V end lost 4 bases, the J end lost 2 bases, and 11 bases lay between the germline ends. The CDR3 has 14 amino acids. CDR3 sequence: CASSSRQLNYGYTF. The DNA for the CDR3 is TGTGCCAGCAGCTCACGACAGCTGAACTATGGCTACACCTTC.

This clone was counted a few times. V is TRBV11-1 and J is TRBJ2-7; D not resolved. Germline V gives CDR1 SGHAT, CDR2 FQDESV (reference sequence). Between the trimmed V and J ends, which lost 5 bases and 0 bases, there was a span of 8 bases. CDR3 length equals 13 residues. DNA of the CDR3: TGTGCCAGCAGCATCGTCCTCTCCTACGAGCAGTACTTC. It codes for CASSIVLSYEQYF.

The chain couples TRBV2 to TRBJ1-5; D might be TRBD1 (6 bases). Germline loops: CDR1 SNHLY, CDR2 FYNNEI. This CDR3 is 15 amino acids long. Deletions cut 6 bases from V and 4 bases from J, with 16 bases between. The CDR3 region is CASSASGQRNQPQHF. As DNA, the CDR3 is TGTGCCAGCAGCGCCTCGGGACAAAGAAATCAGCCCCAGCATTTT.

The rearrangement joins TRBV6-1 to TRBJ1-6; D is possibly TRBD1 (6 bases). The germline V gene has CDR1 MNHNS and CDR2 SASEGT. The germline V and J ends were trimmed by 1 base and 9 bases, with 19 bases remaining between them. The CDR3 is 17 amino acids. The CDR3, as DNA: TGTGCCAGCAGTGAAGTCTGGAGTGGGCAGGGGTCTTCACCCCTCCACTTT. This gives the protein CASSEVWSGQGSSPLHF.

The V and J genes are TRBV28 and TRBJ1-2, with 7 bases identical to TRBD1. V dropped 8 bases and J dropped 1; count of bases not matched to a gene: 7. From germline, CDR1 is MDHEN and CDR2 SYDVKM. The CDR3 totals 14 residues. This chain's CDR3 is CASQIQGLNYGYTF. The CDR3 nucleotides are TGTGCCAGCCAGATACAGGGGCTTAACTATGGCTACACCTTC.

A single count supports this clone. The chain has TRBV4-2 and TRBJ2-3; TRBD2 is a possible D gene (7 bases). V lost 4 bases, J lost 1 base, and 30 bases lay in between. Germline V lookup: CDR1 LGHNA, CDR2 YNFKEQ. CDR3 length: 21 amino acids. Here the CDR3 reads CASSPIGLGARGGRGTDTQYF. Here the CDR3 DNA reads TGTGCCAGCAGCCCTATCGGACTGGGGGCGCGAGGGGGGAGGGGCACAGATACGCAGTATTTT.

This clone was detected once. The chain has TRBV3-1 (or the pseudogene TRBV3-2) and TRBJ2-5, with D perhaps TRBD2 (5 bases). V gave up 1 base and J gave up 1 base, with 13 bases separating them. This CDR3 comprises 16 residues. Germline V gene data show CDR1 as LGHDT and CDR2 as YNNKEL (reference sequence). The CDR3 sequence is CASSQGASRSQETQYF. DNA of the CDR3: TGTGCCAGCAGCCAAGGGGCTAGCCGGAGCCAAGAGACCCAGTACTTC.